The 15 T cell receptor beta chains given below trace back to one sample, sequenced in a study of response to subunit inactivated influenza vaccine. TCRdb re-called the RT-PCR reads through MiXCR, storing one row per CDR3 protein. This sample has hundreds of thousands of distinct CDR3 sequences, with 9.5% to 12% found just once. Source: PBMCs from blood, taken more than 35 days after vaccination. The receptors stem from a man between 50 and 59 years old who received an inactivated influenza vaccine.

V is TRBV6-1 and J is TRBJ2-1; D perhaps matches TRBD2 (6 bases). V was trimmed by 6 bases and J by 6 bases, leaving 18 bases between them. CDR1 is MNHNS, CDR2 SASEGT, per germline. The CDR3 totals 15 residues. CDR3 coding DNA: TGTGCCAGCAGGACCGGGCTCCCCGGGGGCAATGAGCAGTTCTTC. Translation: CASRTGLPGGNEQFF.

The chain has TRBV6-2 or TRBV6-3 and TRBJ2-1, with a possible D match to TRBD1 (6 bases). This CDR3 contains 14 residues. Between the trimmed V and J ends, which lost 0 bases and 6 bases, there was a span of 9 bases. Germline CDR1 MNHEY, CDR2 SVGEGT. For the CDR3, the DNA is TGTGCCAGCAGTTACTCTCTCAGGGGCAATGAGCAGTTCTTC. This translates into CASSYSLRGNEQFF.

For the CDR3, the DNA is TGTGCCAGCAGCTTAAGCCGGGCCACAGATACGCAGTATTTT. Translation gives CASSLSRATDTQYF. The J gene is TRBJ2-3, the V gene TRBV7-9; no clear D gene. CDR3 size: 14 residues. Looked up from germline, CDR1 is SEHNR and CDR2 is FQNEAQ (reference sequence). V lost 2 bases and J lost 2, with 8 bases in between.

In its sample, this clonotype was seen many times. The V gene is TRBV5-1, the J gene TRBJ1-5; no clear D. Germline CDR1 reads SGHRS; CDR2 reads YFSETQ. V was pared by 0 bases and J by 6 bases, with 7 bases between. The CDR3 covers 13 residues. CDR3 residues: CASSLGDTQPQHF. The CDR3 bases are TGCGCCAGCAGCTTGGGGGATACTCAGCCCCAGCATTTT. The full variable domain, in which reference TRBV5-1 and TRBJ1-5 provide the parts outside the CDR3, is KAGVTQTPRYLIKTRGQQVTLSCSPISGHRSVSWYQQTPGQGLQFLFEYFSETQRNKGNFPGRFSGRQFSNSRSEMNVSTLELGDSALYLCASSLGDTQPQHFGDGTRLSIL.

This clonotype was found a few times. V and J are TRBV19 and TRBJ1-4; no clear D. The length of the CDR3 is 14 residues. Germline values: CDR1 LNHDA, CDR2 SQIVND (reference sequence). V lost 7 bases to trimming and J lost 0 bases, with 9 bases between them. Here the CDR3 DNA reads TGTGCCAGTAAACAGACGACAACTAATGAAAAACTGTTTTTT. It codes for CASKQTTTNEKLFF.

This clonotype was recorded a few times. The chain links TRBV6-2 or TRBV6-3 to TRBJ2-7; 7 nucleotides agree with TRBD1. CDR1 and CDR2 (germline): MNHEY, SVGEGT. This CDR3 region has 17 residues. V was pared by 5 bases and J by 2 bases, with 15 bases of the junction left unmatched. The CDR3 reads CASSPNRYRGITYEQYF. The CDR3 DNA reads TGTGCCAGCAGTCCGAACCGCTACAGGGGTATAACCTACGAGCAGTACTTC.

This clonotype was counted ten times or more. J is TRBJ1-2 and V is TRBV7-2; TRBD1 matches at 8 bases. Looked up from germline, CDR1 is SGHTA and CDR2 is FQGNSA. Trimming took 5 bases from V and 4 from J; bases not matched to a gene: 6. CDR3 length: 14 amino acids. The CDR3 nucleotides are TGTGCCAGCAGCCCAGGGGGCGGGAGCTATGGCTACACCTTC. Its protein is CASSPGGGSYGYTF. The entire variable domain, with the rest obtained from reference TRBV7-2 and TRBJ1-2, is as follows: GAGVSQSPSNKVTEKGKDVELRCDPISGHTALYWYRQSLGQGLEFLIYFQGNSAPDKSGLPSDRFSAERTGGSVSTLTIQRTQQEDSAVYLCASSPGGGSYGYTFGSGTRLTVV.

This clonotype was observed a handful of times. This chain links TRBV25-1 with TRBJ2-4, with unresolved D. Germline V gene sequence: CDR1 MGHDK, CDR2 SYGVNS. The V end lost 3 bases, the J end lost 0 bases, and 3 bases lay between the germline ends. The CDR3 has 13 residues. The CDR3 here is CASSDIAKNIQYF. CDR3 bases: TGTGCCAGCAGTGATATAGCCAAAAACATTCAGTACTTC. The variable domain in full, completed from reference TRBV25-1 and TRBJ2-4, reads EADIYQTPRYLVIGTGKKITLECSQTMGHDKMYWYQQDPGMELHLIHYSYGVNSTEKGDLSSESTVSRIRTEHFPLTLESARPSHTSQYLCASSDIAKNIQYFGAGTRLSVL.

The rearrangement uses TRBV12-3 or TRBV12-4 and TRBJ1-5, with 8 bases aligning to TRBD1. The CDR3 totals 15 residues. Trimming took 7 bases from V and 3 from J; bases not matched to a gene: 8. The DNA for the CDR3 is TGTGCCAGCACCCTGCAGGGGGCATTCAATCAGCCCCAGCATTTT. Its translation is CASTLQGAFNQPQHF.

Ten or more counts support this clonotype. V usage is TRBV20-1 and J usage is TRBJ2-3; the D gene is possibly TRBD1 (5 bases). V gave up 6 bases and J gave up 5 bases, with 12 bases separating them. The germline V gene encodes CDR1 DFQATT and CDR2 SNEGSKA (reference sequence). This CDR3 region has 12 residues. The CDR3 region is CSARRGRDTQYF. The CDR3 coding sequence is TGCAGTGCCCGTAGGGGCAGAGATACGCAGTATTTT.

The DNA of the CDR3 is TGTGCCAGCAGCTCACGACGGGGAAAGAGCGCATCTGGGGCCAACGTCCTGACTTTC. Amino acids: CASSSRRGKSASGANVLTF. This chain connects TRBV11-1 to TRBJ2-6; maybe TRBD2 (5 bases). CDR3 length: 19 residues. Germline V lookup: CDR1 SGHAT, CDR2 FQDESV (reference sequence). The V gene lost 4 bases and the J gene lost 1 base, with 20 bases spanning the gap.

This chain connects TRBV5-4 to TRBJ2-5; the match to TRBD1 covers 12 bases. Germline V gives CDR1 SGHNT, CDR2 YYREEE (reference sequence). This CDR3 is built from 16 residues. J lost 4 bases, V lost 4 bases, and 8 bases had no gene match. The CDR3 DNA sequence: TGTGCCAGCAGCGGCCGGGACAGGGGGCGCCTAGAGACCCAGTACTTC. Its protein is CASSGRDRGRLETQYF.

The chain is built from TRBV10-3 and TRBJ1-2; D is uncertain. The CDR3 is made up of 13 amino acids. Deletions cut 0 bases from V and 7 bases from J, with 9 bases between. Germline V gene sequence: CDR1 ENHRY, CDR2 SYGVKD. The DNA of the CDR3 is TGTGCCATCAGTGAGTCGAATCCACCTGGCTACACCTTC. Encoded protein: CAISESNPPGYTF.

This clonotype occurred many times. The rearrangement uses TRBV20-1 and TRBJ2-5, with TRBD1 as a possible D gene (5 bases). The CDR3 is made up of 14 amino acids. Germline assignment: CDR1 DFQATT and CDR2 SNEGSKA (reference sequence). The ends were cut back, 2 bases at V and 5 bases at J, with 15 bases in the middle. In DNA form, the CDR3 reads TGCAGTGCTAGAAGACAGTTCGTACACGAGACCCAGTACTTC. This codes for CSARRQFVHETQYF.

A few counts support this clonotype. J is TRBJ2-1 and V is TRBV29-1; 10 positions match TRBD2. Germline V gives CDR1 SQVTM, CDR2 ANQGSEA. CDR3 length: 15 residues. V dropped 6 bases and J dropped 4; count of bases not matched to a gene: 9. The CDR3 DNA follows: TGCAGCGTGGGGACTGGGACTAGCGCGTACAATGAGCAGTTCTTC. Translated: CSVGTGTSAYNEQFF.